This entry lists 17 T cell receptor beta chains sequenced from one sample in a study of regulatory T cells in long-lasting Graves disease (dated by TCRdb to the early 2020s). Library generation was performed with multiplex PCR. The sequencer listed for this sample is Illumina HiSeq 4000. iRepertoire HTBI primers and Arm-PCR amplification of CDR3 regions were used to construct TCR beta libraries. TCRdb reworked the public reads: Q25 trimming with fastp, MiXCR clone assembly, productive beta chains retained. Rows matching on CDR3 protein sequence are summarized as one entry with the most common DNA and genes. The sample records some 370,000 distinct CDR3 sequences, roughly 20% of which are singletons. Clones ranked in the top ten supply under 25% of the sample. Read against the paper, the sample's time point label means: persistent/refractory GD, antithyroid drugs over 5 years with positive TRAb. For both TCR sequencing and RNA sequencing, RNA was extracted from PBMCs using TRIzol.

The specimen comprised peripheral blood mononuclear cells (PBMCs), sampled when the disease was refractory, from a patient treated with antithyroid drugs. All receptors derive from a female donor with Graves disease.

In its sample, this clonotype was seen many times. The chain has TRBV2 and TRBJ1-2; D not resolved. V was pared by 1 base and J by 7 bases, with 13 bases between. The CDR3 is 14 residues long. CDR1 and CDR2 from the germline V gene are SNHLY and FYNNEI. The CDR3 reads CASSEERSSGGYTF. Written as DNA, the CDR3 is TGTGCCAGCAGTGAAGAGCGGAGTTCAGGTGGCTACACCTTC.

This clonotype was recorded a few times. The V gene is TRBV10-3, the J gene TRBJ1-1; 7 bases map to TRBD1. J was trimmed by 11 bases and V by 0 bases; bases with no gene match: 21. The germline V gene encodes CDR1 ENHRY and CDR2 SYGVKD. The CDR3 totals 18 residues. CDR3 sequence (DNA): TGTGCCATCAGTGAGTCAAGATCTTTAGGCAGGGACAGTTTTTGGGCTTTCTTT. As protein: CAISESRSLGRDSFWAFF.

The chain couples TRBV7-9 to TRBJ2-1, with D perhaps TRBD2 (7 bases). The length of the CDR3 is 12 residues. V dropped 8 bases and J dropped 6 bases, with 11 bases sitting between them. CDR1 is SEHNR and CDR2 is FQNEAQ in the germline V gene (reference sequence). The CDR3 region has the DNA TGTGCCAGCGGGGGGGGCGGCAATGAGCAGTTCTTC. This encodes CASGGGGNEQFF.

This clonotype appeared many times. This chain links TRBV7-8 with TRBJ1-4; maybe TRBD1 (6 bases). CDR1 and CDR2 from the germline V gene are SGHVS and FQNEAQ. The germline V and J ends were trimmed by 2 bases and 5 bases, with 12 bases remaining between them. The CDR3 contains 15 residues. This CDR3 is CASSLRDRPNEKLFF. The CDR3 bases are TGTGCCAGCAGCTTACGAGACAGGCCGAATGAAAAACTGTTTTTT.

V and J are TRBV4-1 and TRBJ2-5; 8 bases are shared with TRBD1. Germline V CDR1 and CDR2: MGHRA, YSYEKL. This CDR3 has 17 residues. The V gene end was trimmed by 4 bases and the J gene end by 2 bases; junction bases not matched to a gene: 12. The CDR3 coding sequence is TGCGCCAGCAGCCTTACTGCAGGGGGCCGGGGGCAAGAGACCCAGTACTTC. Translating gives CASSLTAGGRGQETQYF.

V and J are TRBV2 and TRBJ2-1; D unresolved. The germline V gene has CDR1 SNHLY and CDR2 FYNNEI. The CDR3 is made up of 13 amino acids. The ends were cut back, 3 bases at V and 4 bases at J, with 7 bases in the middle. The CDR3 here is CASSDLSYNEQFF. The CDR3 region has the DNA TGTGCCAGCAGTGATCTGAGTTACAATGAGCAGTTCTTC.

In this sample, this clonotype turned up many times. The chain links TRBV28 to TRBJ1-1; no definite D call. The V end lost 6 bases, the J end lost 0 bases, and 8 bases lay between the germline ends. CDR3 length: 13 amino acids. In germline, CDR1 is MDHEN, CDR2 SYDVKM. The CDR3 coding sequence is TGTGCCAGCAGCTTAGTAATGAACACTGAAGCTTTCTTT. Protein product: CASSLVMNTEAFF.

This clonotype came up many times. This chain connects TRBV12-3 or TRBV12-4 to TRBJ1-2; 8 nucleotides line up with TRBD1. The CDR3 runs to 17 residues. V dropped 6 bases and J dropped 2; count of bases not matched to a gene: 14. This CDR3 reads CASSPTRRTGMNYGYTF. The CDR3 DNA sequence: TGTGCCAGCAGCCCAACTAGGCGGACAGGGATGAACTATGGCTACACCTTC.

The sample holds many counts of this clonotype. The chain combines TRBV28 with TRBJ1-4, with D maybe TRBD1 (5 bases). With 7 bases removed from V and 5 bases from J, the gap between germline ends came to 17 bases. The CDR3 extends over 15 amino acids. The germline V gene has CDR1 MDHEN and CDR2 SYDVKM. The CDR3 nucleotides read TGTGCCAGCACACCCCGGGGACTGCCGAATGAAAAACTGTTTTTT. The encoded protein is CASTPRGLPNEKLFF.

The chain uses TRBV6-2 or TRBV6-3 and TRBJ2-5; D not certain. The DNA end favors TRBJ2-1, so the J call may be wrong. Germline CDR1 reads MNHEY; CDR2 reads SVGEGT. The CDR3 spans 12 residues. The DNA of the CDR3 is TGTGCCAGCAGTTTCCCTTACAATGAGCAGTTCTTC. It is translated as CASSFPYNEQFF.

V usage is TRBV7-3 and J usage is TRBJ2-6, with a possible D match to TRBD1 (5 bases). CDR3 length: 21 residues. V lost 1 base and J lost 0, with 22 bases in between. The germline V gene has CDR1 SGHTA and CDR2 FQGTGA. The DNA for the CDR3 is TGTGCCAGCAGCTTAAGGGGCCCCGCGATTGACAGAGGCTCTGGGGCCAACGTCCTGACTTTC. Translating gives CASSLRGPAIDRGSGANVLTF.

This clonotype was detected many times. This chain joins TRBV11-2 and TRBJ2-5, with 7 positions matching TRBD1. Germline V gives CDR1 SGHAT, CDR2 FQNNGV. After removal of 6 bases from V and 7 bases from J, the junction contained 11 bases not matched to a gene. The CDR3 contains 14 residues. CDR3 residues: CASSSGQFIGTQYF. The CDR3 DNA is TGTGCCAGCAGTTCGGGACAGTTTATTGGGACCCAGTACTTC.

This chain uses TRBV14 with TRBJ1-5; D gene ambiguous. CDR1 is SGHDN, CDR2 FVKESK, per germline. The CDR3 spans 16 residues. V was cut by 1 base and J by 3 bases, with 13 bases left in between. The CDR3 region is CASSQGTGISNQPQHF. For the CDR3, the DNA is TGTGCCAGCAGCCAAGGGACTGGCATATCCAATCAGCCCCAGCATTTT.

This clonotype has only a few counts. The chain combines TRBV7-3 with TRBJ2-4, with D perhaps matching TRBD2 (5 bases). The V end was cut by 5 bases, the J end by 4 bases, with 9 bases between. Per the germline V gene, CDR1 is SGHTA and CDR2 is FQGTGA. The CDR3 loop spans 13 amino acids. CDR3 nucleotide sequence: TGTGCCAGCAGCGGTGAGGGTAAAAACATTCAGTACTTC. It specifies CASSGEGKNIQYF.

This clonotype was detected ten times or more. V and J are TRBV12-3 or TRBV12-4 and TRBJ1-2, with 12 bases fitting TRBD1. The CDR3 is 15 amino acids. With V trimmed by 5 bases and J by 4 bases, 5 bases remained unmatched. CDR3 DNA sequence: TGTGCCAGCAGTCCGGGACAGGGGGCCCGCTATGGCTACACCTTC. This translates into CASSPGQGARYGYTF.

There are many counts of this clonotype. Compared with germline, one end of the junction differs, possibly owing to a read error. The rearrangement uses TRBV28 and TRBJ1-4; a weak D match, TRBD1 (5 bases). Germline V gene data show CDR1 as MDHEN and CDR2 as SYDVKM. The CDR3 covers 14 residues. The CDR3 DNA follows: TGTGCCAGCAGCCCGGGACCAACTAATGAAAAACTGTCTTTT. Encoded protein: CASSPGPTNEKLSF.

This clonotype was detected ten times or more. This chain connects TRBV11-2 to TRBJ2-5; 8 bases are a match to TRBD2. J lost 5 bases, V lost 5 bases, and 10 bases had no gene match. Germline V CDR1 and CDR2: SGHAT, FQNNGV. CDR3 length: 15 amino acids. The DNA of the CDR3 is TGTGCCAGCAGCCCACGGGGGGGGCTGGGGGAGACCCAGTACTTC. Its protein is CASSPRGGLGETQYF.